Listed below are T cell receptor beta chains from one sample, sequenced in a study of CD8+ T cells in alopecia areata. Using immunoSEQ multiplex PCR, the repertoire was profiled, and TCRdb retains in-frame clones only, with some absent. The table has around 100,000 clones, around 38% seen once. Sequenced material: CD4+ T cells sorted from blood. The receptors here all came from a human donor with alopecia areata. Each CDR3 is given with its conserved first and last residue. The D gene is left open where the match is weak. A row's size may be missing; if present it is once, few, many or a size class.

NA	many	TRBJ2-3	TRBV7-2	TGTGCCAGTGAGAATAGCGGCACAGATACGCAGTATTTT	CASENSGTDTQYF
NA	NA	TRBJ2-3	TRBV5-4	TGTGCCAGCAGCTTGGGGGGGGCCCGCACAGATACGCAGTATTTT	CASSLGGARTDTQYF
NA	few	TRBJ2-1	TRBV18	TGTGCCAGCTCACCAGGACAGACAGGCTACAATGAGCAGTTCTTC	CASSPGQTGYNEQFF
TRBD1	few	TRBJ2-1	TRBV7-9	TGTGCCAGCAGGTCGAGGGGTGGGACAGGGGGCAATGAGCAGTTCTTC	CASRSRGGTGGNEQFF
NA	few	TRBJ2-1	TRBV29-1	TGCAGCGTTCTCGGGGACGGATCCTACAATGAGCAGTTCTTC	CSVLGDGSYNEQFF
NA	NA	TRBJ1-1	TRBV18	TGTGCCAGCTCACCGCCGGGGCGTAACATGAACACTGAAGCTTTCTTT	CASSPPGRNMNTEAFF
NA	once	TRBJ2-7	TRBV7-2	TGTGCCAGCAGGGGCCCTTTTCGGTACTTC	CASRGPFRYF
NA	NA	TRBJ2-7	TRBV5-1	TGCGCCAGCAGCTTGGATGGGGGGAGGTACGAGCAGTACTTC	CASSLDGGRYEQYF
TRBD1	few	TRBJ1-2	TRBV14	TGTGCCAGCAGTCGACAGGGGGAGAACTATGGCTACACCTTC	CASSRQGENYGYTF
NA	NA	TRBJ1-6	TRBV4-3	TGCGCCAGCAGCCAAGATAGGCAAGATAATTCACCCCTCCACTTT	CASSQDRQDNSPLHF
TRBD1	NA	TRBJ2-2	TRBV2	TGTGCCAGCAGGGAGCGGACAGGGGGAACCGGGGAGCTGTTTTTT	CASRERTGGTGELFF
NA	NA	TRBJ2-3	TRBV19	TGTGCCAGTAGTCGGGCAACGACAGCGCTCACAGATACGCAGTATTTT	CASSRATTALTDTQYF
NA	few	TRBJ2-3	TRBV7-9	TGTGCCAGCAGCTTTGAGGGGGGCCAGAGGTATTTT	CASSFEGGQRYF